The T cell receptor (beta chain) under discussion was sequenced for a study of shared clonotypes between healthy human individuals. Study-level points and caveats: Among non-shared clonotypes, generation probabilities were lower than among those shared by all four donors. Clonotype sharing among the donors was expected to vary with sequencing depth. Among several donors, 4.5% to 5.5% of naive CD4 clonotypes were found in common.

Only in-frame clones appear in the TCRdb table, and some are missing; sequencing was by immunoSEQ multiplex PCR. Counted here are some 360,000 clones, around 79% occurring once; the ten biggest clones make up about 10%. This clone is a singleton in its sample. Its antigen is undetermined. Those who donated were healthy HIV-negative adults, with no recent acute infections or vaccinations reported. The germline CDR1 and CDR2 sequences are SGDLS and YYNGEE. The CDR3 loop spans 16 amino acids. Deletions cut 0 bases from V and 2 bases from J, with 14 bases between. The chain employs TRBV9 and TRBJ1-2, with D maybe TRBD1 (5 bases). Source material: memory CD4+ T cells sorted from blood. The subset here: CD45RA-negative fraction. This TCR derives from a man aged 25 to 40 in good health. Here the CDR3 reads CASSVGEVWGNYGYTF. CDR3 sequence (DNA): TGTGCCAGCAGCGTAGGAGAAGTATGGGGGAACTATGGCTACACCTTC.